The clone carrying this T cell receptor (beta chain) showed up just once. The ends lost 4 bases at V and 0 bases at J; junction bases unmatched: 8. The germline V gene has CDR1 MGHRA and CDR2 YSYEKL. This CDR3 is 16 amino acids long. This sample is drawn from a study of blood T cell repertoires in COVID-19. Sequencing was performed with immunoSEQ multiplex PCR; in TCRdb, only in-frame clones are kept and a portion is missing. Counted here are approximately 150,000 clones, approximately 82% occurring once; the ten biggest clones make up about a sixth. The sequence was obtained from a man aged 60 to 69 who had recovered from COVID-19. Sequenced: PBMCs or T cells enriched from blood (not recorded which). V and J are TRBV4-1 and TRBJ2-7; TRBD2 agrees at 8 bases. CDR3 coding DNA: TGCGCCAGCAGCCGGACATTAAGCGGGAGCTCCTACGAGCAGTACTTC. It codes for CASSRTLSGSSYEQYF.